Listed below are T cell receptor beta chains from one sample, sequenced in a study of blood T cell repertoires in COVID-19. Clones were read by immunoSEQ multiplex PCR, and TCRdb kept only the in-frame ones, dropping some. The table includes about 72,000 clones, over 85% detected once. Input material: peripheral blood. Every receptor here comes from a human donor in a cohort sampled during active COVID-19. Both conserved end residues are part of each CDR3. Each record gives: V gene, clone size, D gene, J gene, CDR3 DNA, CDR3 protein. A D gene is named only where the DNA matches it firmly. Expanded clones get a size class; other rows say once, few or many, or leave the size out.

TRBV19	NA	NA	TRBJ1-5	TGTGCCAGTAGCACCCCCCGGGGTAGCAATCAGCCCCAGCATTTT	CASSTPRGSNQPQHF
TRBV28	few	NA	TRBJ2-7	TGTGCCAGCAGTTTGCGATACGAGCAGTACTTC	CASSLRYEQYF
TRBV29-1	NA	NA	TRBJ2-7	TGCAGCGTTGAACTGACAGACTACGAGCAGTACTTC	CSVELTDYEQYF
TRBV28	NA	NA	TRBJ2-1	TGTGCCAGCAGCGACAATGAGCAGTTCTTC	CASSDNEQFF
TRBV14	NA	NA	TRBJ1-4	TGTGCCAGCAATCGAGGGTTTAGCGAAAAACTGTTTTTT	CASNRGFSEKLFF
TRBV4-3	NA	TRBD1	TRBJ2-5	TGCGCCAGCAGCCAAGACGACAGGGCCCAAGAGACCCAGTACTTC	CASSQDDRAQETQYF
TRBV7-8	NA	TRBD1	TRBJ2-5	TGTGCCAGCAGCTTACGATTGCCCCGGACAGGGTTAGGAGAGACCCAGTACTTC	CASSLRLPRTGLGETQYF
TRBV10-1	NA	TRBD2	TRBJ2-7	TGCGCCAGCAGTGAGACAACGGGAGGGCCTTGGGAGCAGTACTTC	CASSETTGGPWEQYF
TRBV11-2	NA	TRBD2	TRBJ2-3	TGTGCCAGCAGCTTCGGGACTAGCGGGAACACAGATACGCAGTATTTT	CASSFGTSGNTDTQYF
TRBV4-1	NA	NA	TRBJ2-2	TGCGCCAGCAGCCCTCGGGGGTTGAACACCGGGGAGCTGTTTTTT	CASSPRGLNTGELFF
TRBV19	once	NA	TRBJ2-3	TGTGCCAGTAGTATTCGTGTCGGGGGAGAGGGTACGCAGTATTTT	CASSIRVGGEGTQYF
TRBV30	once	NA	TRBJ1-2	TGTGCCTGGAGTGTACTCCCATATGGCTACACCTTC	CAWSVLPYGYTF
TRBV4-1	NA	TRBD1	TRBJ1-1	TGCGCCAGCAGCCGAGGGGACAGGGGACTTACGAACACTGAAGCTTTCTTT	CASSRGDRGLTNTEAFF
TRBV6-5	NA	TRBD1	TRBJ1-5	TGTGCCAGCAACAGGGGGCAAGGTCAGCCCCAGCATTTT	CASNRGQGQPQHF
TRBV25-1	NA	NA	TRBJ2-3	TGTGCCAGCAGTGAATGGGGCAGGGGTTCAGATACGCAGTATTTT	CASSEWGRGSDTQYF
TRBV11-3	once	TRBD2	TRBJ2-3	TGTGCCAGCAGCCTTACTAGCGGGACAGCGGATACGCAGTATTTT	CASSLTSGTADTQYF
TRBV7-2	NA	NA	TRBJ2-3	TGTGCCAGCAGCTTAGCGGGAGACGGAATAGATACCAAGTATTTT	CASSLAGDGIDTKYF
TRBV5-4	NA	TRBD2	TRBJ2-1	TGTGCCAGCTTGAGAGCGGGAGGGCCTCTTTTGGGCAATGAGCAGTTCTTC	CASLRAGGPLLGNEQFF
TRBV29-1	NA	TRBD2	TRBJ2-5	TGCAGCGTTTTGCCAGGGCGGGGGGAGACCCAGTACTTC	CSVLPGRGETQYF
TRBV28	NA	TRBD2	TRBJ2-7	TGTGCCAGCATCGGCGGGAGGCCCCACGAGCAGTACTTC	CASIGGRPHEQYF
TRBV11-3	NA	TRBD2	TRBJ2-7	TGTGCCAGCAGCTTATACAGCGGGAGTCCTTGGGAGCAGTACTTC	CASSLYSGSPWEQYF
TRBV3-1/TRBV3-2	NA	TRBD2	TRBJ2-7	TGTGCCAGCAGCCTGGGGACTAGCGGGGGCCCTTACGAGCAGTACTTC	CASSLGTSGGPYEQYF
TRBV19	few	TRBD1	TRBJ1-5	TGTGCCAGTAGTAGTGGACAGGGGGGTAGCAATCAGCCCCAGCATTTT	CASSSGQGGSNQPQHF
TRBV3-1/TRBV3-2	NA	TRBD2	TRBJ2-7	TGTGCCAGCAGTGAACTAGCGGGGGGCCCTTACGAGCAGTACTTC	CASSELAGGPYEQYF
TRBV6-6	NA	TRBD2	TRBJ2-7	TGTGCCAGCAGTTATGGTGCGGGAGGGCCCCCCTACGAGCAGTACTTC	CASSYGAGGPPYEQYF
TRBV19	NA	TRBD1	TRBJ2-7	TGTGCCAGTAGTATGGGTGACAGGGGGCTAAGCTACGAGCAGTACTTC	CASSMGDRGLSYEQYF
TRBV30	NA	TRBD2	TRBJ2-3	TGTGCCTGGAGTCTAGGGACTAGCGGGAGGACAGATACGCAGTATTTT	CAWSLGTSGRTDTQYF
TRBV6-2/TRBV6-3	NA	TRBD1	TRBJ2-7	TGTGCCAGCAGCCCTGGACAGGGCCCGCCGAGGGAGCAGTACTTC	CASSPGQGPPREQYF
TRBV7-9	NA	TRBD2	TRBJ2-7	TGTGCCAGCAGCTACCCGGGACTAGCTTACTACGAGCAGTACTTC	CASSYPGLAYYEQYF
TRBV4-1	NA	NA	TRBJ1-1	TGCGCCAGCAGCCAACCTTTCGGAACTACACTAACTGAAGCTTTCTTT	CASSQPFGTTLTEAFF
TRBV28	NA	NA	TRBJ2-3	TGTGCCAGCGGCAGTTTGGGTAGACAGTTCACAGATACGCAGTATTTT	CASGSLGRQFTDTQYF
TRBV4-1	once	TRBD1	TRBJ2-7	TGCGCCAGCAGCAAAAACAGGGGGTACGAGCAGTACTTC	CASSKNRGYEQYF
TRBV5-5	NA	NA	TRBJ2-5	TGTGCCAGCAGCCTTGCCGGGGAGACCCAGTACTTC	CASSLAGETQYF
TRBV6-5	NA	TRBD1	TRBJ1-2	TGTGCCAGCACCCAGGGGGAGTACTATGGCTACACCTTC	CASTQGEYYGYTF
TRBV27	NA	TRBD2	TRBJ2-7	TGTGCCAGCAGCAGAACTAGCGATACTGCCTACGAGCAGTACTTC	CASSRTSDTAYEQYF
TRBV15	NA	TRBD2	TRBJ2-3	TGTGCCACCAGCCGGGGACTAGTAGCTGGAGATACGCAGTATTTT	CATSRGLVAGDTQYF
TRBV12-3/TRBV12-4	NA	NA	TRBJ1-1	TGTGCCAGCAGTTGGGCATGGAACACTGAAGCTTTCTTT	CASSWAWNTEAFF
TRBV28	NA	NA	TRBJ1-2	TGTGCCAGCAGGGCGGGGGGGACGGACTATGGCTACACCTTC	CASRAGGTDYGYTF
TRBV7-9	NA	NA	TRBJ2-1	TGTGCCAGCAGCCGCCGGTCGCAGGGGCGAAATGAGCAGTTCTTC	CASSRRSQGRNEQFF
TRBV3-1/TRBV3-2	NA	NA	TRBJ2-2	TGTGCCAGCAGCCAAGCCGGGACTGCCGCCTCCGGGGAGCTGTTTTTT	CASSQAGTAASGELFF
TRBV4-1	NA	NA	TRBJ1-1	TGCGCCAGCAGCCAAGTTTCTAACAGCCCGAACACTGAAGCTTTCTTT	CASSQVSNSPNTEAFF
TRBV7-9	NA	NA	TRBJ1-4	TGTGCCAGCAGCTTAGGGGGAGTCAATGAAAAACTGTTTTTT	CASSLGGVNEKLFF
TRBV28	NA	NA	TRBJ2-7	TGTGCCAGCAGTCCTACGGGCGGGGGCCGATTTAGTTTATCCTACGAGCAGTACTTC	CASSPTGGGRFSLSYEQYF
TRBV2	NA	TRBD1	TRBJ2-5	TGTGCCAGCAAATTAGACAGGGGCTTGGAGACCCAGTACTTC	CASKLDRGLETQYF
TRBV28	NA	TRBD1	TRBJ2-7	TGTGCCAGCAGTTTATCGGGCAGGGGGTACGAGCAGTACTTC	CASSLSGRGYEQYF
TRBV15	once	TRBD1	TRBJ1-5	TGTGCCACCAGCGAGTTTGACAGGGCCAATCAGCCCCAGCATTTT	CATSEFDRANQPQHF
TRBV19	once	TRBD2	TRBJ2-3	TGTGCCAGTAGTTCGACAGACGCGACTAGCGGGAGTTCAACAGATACGCAGTATTTT	CASSSTDATSGSSTDTQYF
TRBV7-2	once	TRBD2	TRBJ2-4	TGTGCCAGCAGCTCGGGACTAGCGGAGGTAGCCAAAAACATTCAGTACTTC	CASSSGLAEVAKNIQYF
TRBV5-1	NA	TRBD2	TRBJ2-5	TGCGCCAGCAGCTTCCCGACTAGCGGGAGGGCCGGAGGAGGAGAGACCCAGTACTTC	CASSFPTSGRAGGGETQYF